One and the same sample provided the 30 T cell receptor beta chains below, sequenced in a study of blood T cell repertoires in COVID-19. Produced via immunoSEQ multiplex PCR; TCRdb's table is partial and in-frame only. The sample includes about 160,000 clones, around four fifths seen only once; the top ten take 22%. The sample consisted of peripheral blood. The receptors originated from a woman of 80 years or more with acute or convalescent COVID-19.

The chain uses TRBV7-9 and TRBJ1-2; unclear D gene. Deletions cut 5 bases from V and 5 bases from J, with 12 bases between. The CDR3 spans 13 residues. The germline V gene encodes CDR1 SEHNR and CDR2 FQNEAQ (reference sequence). Written as DNA, the CDR3 is TGTGCCAGCAGCCTGAGAGGAGGGTATGGCTACACCTTC. Amino acid sequence: CASSLRGGYGYTF.

The gene calls are TRBV2 and TRBJ1-6, with 10 bases lining up with TRBD1. Germline values: CDR1 SNHLY, CDR2 FYNNEI. V trimming: 8 bases; J trimming: 8 bases; junction bases outside the gene matches: 9. This CDR3 is built from 15 residues. The CDR3 reads CASLSAGTGDSPLHF. The CDR3, as DNA: TGTGCCAGCCTTTCGGCCGGGACAGGGGATTCACCCCTCCACTTT.

This clone appeared once. The chain uses TRBV7-9 and TRBJ2-4, with 9 bases matching TRBD2. Germline CDR1 SEHNR, CDR2 FQNEAQ (reference sequence). The V gene end was trimmed by 2 bases and the J gene end by 8 bases; junction bases not matched to a gene: 7. The CDR3 has 15 residues. For the CDR3, the DNA is TGTGCCAGCAGCTTATGGACAGCGGGAGGAGACATTCAGTACTTC. This gives the protein CASSLWTAGGDIQYF.

This chain connects TRBV6-1 to TRBJ1-5, with D hard to call. In germline, CDR1 is MNHNS, CDR2 SASEGT. The ends were cut back, 0 bases at V and 5 bases at J, with 5 bases in the middle. CDR3 length: 13 residues. The CDR3 spells CASSEARYQPQHF. CDR3 DNA sequence: TGTGCCAGCAGTGAAGCGAGATATCAGCCCCAGCATTTT.

The rearrangement joins TRBV12-3 or TRBV12-4 to TRBJ2-2; unclear D gene. V gave up 6 bases and J gave up 7 bases, with 9 bases separating them. The CDR3 totals 12 residues. CDR3 in DNA: TGTGCCAGCAGCCCCTTTTTCGGGGAGCTGTTTTTT. It specifies CASSPFFGELFF.

The rearrangement joins TRBV27 to TRBJ2-7, with 8 bases fitting TRBD2. Trimming took 0 bases from V and 10 from J; bases not matched to a gene: 11. Germline loops: CDR1 MNHEY, CDR2 SMNVEV (reference sequence). The CDR3 spans 15 residues. The CDR3 DNA reads TGTGCCAGCAGTTTATCCCCCGGGACTAGGACCCCTCAGTACTTC. This gives the protein CASSLSPGTRTPQYF.

In its sample, this clone was seen a few times. The chain carries TRBV27 and TRBJ2-7; 10 bases line up with TRBD1. V dropped 6 bases and J dropped 4; count of bases not matched to a gene: 6. CDR1 is MNHEY, CDR2 SMNVEV, per germline (reference sequence). The CDR3 consists of 14 residues. The CDR3 DNA is TGTGCCAGCAGCTGGACAGGGGGGCCTTACGAGCAGTACTTC. The encoded protein is CASSWTGGPYEQYF.

The chain employs TRBV5-1 and TRBJ2-7, with D possibly being TRBD2 (5 bases). The CDR3 is 15 amino acids. V lost 0 bases and J 0 bases, leaving 10 bases between the germline ends. The germline CDR1 and CDR2 sequences are SGHRS and YFSETQ. The CDR3 protein is CASSLGPGSSYEQYF. The CDR3 coding sequence is TGCGCCAGCAGCTTGGGCCCGGGGAGCTCCTACGAGCAGTACTTC. The variable domain in full, with the rest retrieved from reference TRBV5-1 and TRBJ2-7, is KAGVTQTPRYLIKTRGQQVTLSCSPISGHRSVSWYQQTPGQGLQFLFEYFSETQRNKGNFPGRFSGRQFSNSRSEMNVSTLELGDSALYLCASSLGPGSSYEQYFGPGTRLTVT.

This chain connects TRBV30 to TRBJ1-5; weak D call: TRBD1 (6 bases). Trimming stripped 1 base from V and 6 bases from J, with 16 bases between. CDR1 and CDR2 from the germline V gene are GTSNPN and SVGIG (reference sequence). This CDR3 comprises 15 residues. The CDR3 DNA reads as TGTGCCTGGAGTGGGGGCGGGGGGCGCTTTCAGCCCCAGCATTTT. Protein product: CAWSGGGGRFQPQHF.

A remark on this clone: The junction departs from germline at one end; a sequencing error may be responsible. V and J are TRBV29-1 and TRBJ2-7, with a tentative D call TRBD1 (6 bases). The CDR3 runs to 11 residues. Per germline, CDR1 SQVTM and CDR2 ANQGSEA. Here the CDR3 DNA reads TGCAGCGTTGTAGTCCGGGACAACCAACGCTTC. It is translated as CSVVVRDNQRF.

The chain links TRBV30 to TRBJ1-2; no firm D call. Germline CDR1 and CDR2: GTSNPN and SVGIG (reference sequence). There are 19 residues in the CDR3. The V gene lost 0 bases and the J gene lost 4 bases, with 27 bases spanning the gap. The CDR3 loop reads CAWSVRLGSRRSGSYGYTF. In DNA form, the CDR3 reads TGTGCCTGGAGTGTAAGGTTGGGATCCAGGCGGAGTGGGAGCTATGGCTACACCTTC.

V is TRBV29-1 and J is TRBJ1-2, with 9 bases aligning to TRBD1. Germline assignment: CDR1 SQVTM and CDR2 ANQGSEA. With V trimmed by 5 bases and J by 8 bases, 6 bases remained unmatched. The CDR3 spans 12 residues. CDR3 in amino acids: CSVLQGAGGYTF. The CDR3 nucleotides read TGCAGCGTTCTACAGGGGGCTGGCGGCTACACCTTC.

The genes are TRBV28 and TRBJ1-6; perhaps TRBD1 as D (6 bases). Germline CDR1 MDHEN, CDR2 SYDVKM. The V end lost 1 base, the J end lost 7 bases, and 11 bases lay between the germline ends. This CDR3 region has 15 residues. The CDR3 nucleotides are TGTGCCAGCAGTTTATCGGACAGAGACAATTCACCCCTCCACTTT. Translated: CASSLSDRDNSPLHF.

The chain recombines TRBV6-2 or TRBV6-3 with TRBJ2-7, with D tentatively TRBD2 (6 bases). Germline lookup yields CDR1 MNHEY and CDR2 SVGEGT. The CDR3 has 16 residues. Trimming left V 2 bases short and J 5 bases short, with 19 bases between. CDR3 DNA sequence: TGTGCCAGCAGTTACGAGAATGGGGGACTGCGGCACGAGCAGTACTTC. Its translation: CASSYENGGLRHEQYF.

This clone occurred a few times. The rearrangement joins TRBV6-2 or TRBV6-3 to TRBJ2-1; 8 bases fit TRBD1. With V trimmed by 6 bases and J by 7 bases, 5 bases remained unmatched. From germline, CDR1 is MNHEY and CDR2 SVGEGT. The CDR3 covers 13 residues. CDR3 coding DNA: TGTGCCAGCAGCTTTTACAGGGGGAATGAGCAGTTCTTC. Encoded protein: CASSFYRGNEQFF.

The chain uses TRBV6-5 and TRBJ2-1; D is ambiguous. Between the trimmed V and J ends, which lost 9 bases and 0 bases, there was a span of 12 bases. Germline V lookup: CDR1 MNHEY, CDR2 SVGAGI. This CDR3 has 14 amino acids. The chain's CDR3 is CASFYANSYNEQFF. The CDR3 coding sequence is TGTGCCAGTTTTTACGCTAACTCCTACAATGAGCAGTTCTTC.

The genes are TRBV30 and TRBJ1-1, with TRBD1 identical over 7 bases. V lost 2 bases and J lost 10; bases outside the gene matches: 7. Germline values: CDR1 GTSNPN, CDR2 SVGIG (reference sequence). The CDR3 extends over 12 amino acids. The CDR3 DNA is TGTGCCTGGAGTCGGCAGGGGGTTGTAGCTTTCTTT. As protein: CAWSRQGVVAFF.

The count of this clone is one. The CDR3 loop reads CASSRDSGGYGYTF. As DNA, the CDR3 is TGTGCCAGCAGTCGGGACAGCGGTGGCTATGGCTACACCTTC. V and J are TRBV7-9 and TRBJ1-2; 7 nucleotides match TRBD1. After removal of 6 bases from V and 4 bases from J, the junction contained 8 bases not matched to a gene. Germline V gene lookup returns CDR1 SEHNR and CDR2 FQNEAQ (reference sequence). The CDR3 is 14 amino acids.

V and J are TRBV6-4 and TRBJ1-5; D ambiguous. V was pared by 5 bases and J by 0 bases, with 17 bases between. This CDR3 has 17 residues. The germline V gene encodes CDR1 MRHNA and CDR2 SNTAGT. The chain's CDR3 is CASSKITIVYSNQPQHF. The CDR3 DNA is TGTGCCAGCAGTAAAATAACGATTGTCTATAGCAATCAGCCCCAGCATTTT.

The V call is TRBV21-1, the J call TRBJ2-7; the D call in the table, TRBD2, was not verified against the DNA. TRBV21-1 is designated a pseudogene. The CDR3 extends over 15 amino acids. The CDR3 loop is CASSRLAPPVYEQYF. The CDR3, as DNA: TGTGCCAGCAGCCGACTAGCTCCCCCAGTCTACGAGCAGTACTTC.

The sample holds one count of this clone. CDR3 DNA: TGTGCCAGCACCGACGACAGGGATGGCTACACCTTC. It encodes CASTDDRDGYTF. This rearrangement joins TRBV11-2 to TRBJ1-2; 7 bases match TRBD1. The CDR3 is made up of 12 amino acids. The V gene end was trimmed by 7 bases and the J gene end by 6 bases; junction bases not matched to a gene: 5. Germline V CDR1 and CDR2: SGHAT, FQNNGV.

This chain joins TRBV6-5 and TRBJ2-1; 7 nucleotides agree with TRBD2. Germline CDR1 is MNHEY and CDR2 is SVGAGI. Trimming cost V 2 bases and J 6 bases; bases outside gene matches: 4. This CDR3 comprises 14 residues. The CDR3: CASSYGLDANEQFF. The CDR3 DNA reads as TGTGCCAGCAGTTACGGACTAGATGCCAATGAGCAGTTCTTC.

The chain links TRBV3-1 (or the pseudogene TRBV3-2) to TRBJ1-3, with D unclear. CDR1 LGHDT and CDR2 YNNKEL come from the germline V gene (reference sequence). This CDR3 has 15 residues. Trimming stripped 1 base from V and 0 bases from J, with 7 bases between. The CDR3 DNA sequence: TGTGCCAGCAGCCAAGGACTGCACTCTGGAAACACCATATATTTT. This codes for CASSQGLHSGNTIYF.

In this sample, this clone turned up a few times. The chain couples TRBV6-2 or TRBV6-3 to TRBJ2-5; TRBD1 matches at 8 bases. V lost 4 bases to trimming and J lost 3 bases; unmatched junction nucleotides: 1. The germline CDR1 and CDR2 sequences are MNHEY and SVGEGT. This CDR3 is built from 13 residues. The CDR3 DNA sequence: TGTGCCAGCAGTTCACAGGGGGAAGAGACCCAGTACTTC. Translation gives CASSSQGEETQYF.

The chain recombines TRBV4-3 with TRBJ1-1; the D is unclear. The length of the CDR3 is 16 residues. Germline CDR1 reads LGHNA; CDR2 reads YSLEER. Trimming cost V 1 base and J 3 bases, with 15 bases left between them. CDR3 in amino acids: CASSQALQRGDTEAFF. As DNA, the CDR3 is TGCGCCAGCAGCCAAGCATTACAGCGCGGGGACACTGAAGCTTTCTTT.

The genes are TRBV27 and TRBJ1-2; D gene uncertain. V shed 3 bases and J shed 7 bases, with 15 bases lying between them. The CDR3 length is 14 residues. Germline V lookup: CDR1 MNHEY, CDR2 SMNVEV (reference sequence). CDR3 residues: CASSFGYLASGYTF. CDR3 bases: TGTGCCAGCAGTTTTGGTTACTTAGCGTCTGGCTACACCTTC.

The chain is built from TRBV28 and TRBJ1-3, with 8 nucleotides matching TRBD1. CDR1 is MDHEN, CDR2 SYDVKM, per germline. Trimming cost V 5 bases and J 3 bases; bases outside gene matches: 6. This CDR3 is 15 amino acids long. CDR3 amino acids: CASSPRGQGGNTIYF. CDR3 nucleotides: TGTGCCAGCAGTCCCAGGGGGCAAGGTGGAAACACCATATATTTT.

CDR3 sequence reads: CASSTTGGASTEAFF. In DNA, the CDR3 is TGTGCCAGTAGTACAACAGGGGGCGCGTCCACTGAAGCTTTCTTT. The chain employs TRBV19 and TRBJ1-1; TRBD1 aligns across 9 bases. CDR3 length: 15 residues. V shed 4 bases, J shed 4 bases, and the junction held 7 bases outside the gene matches. Germline values: CDR1 LNHDA, CDR2 SQIVND (reference sequence).

The chain combines TRBV5-8 with TRBJ2-2, with D unclear. This CDR3 has 16 residues. Trimming shortened V by 0 bases and J by 2 bases, and 11 bases separated the two germline ends. Per germline, CDR1 SGHTS and CDR2 YDEGEE. The CDR3 DNA follows: TGTGCCAGCAGCTTGGCCCTGTCCAGTAACACCGGGGAGCTGTTTTTT. This gives the protein CASSLALSSNTGELFF.

The V call is TRBV2, the J call TRBJ2-7, with 7 positions matching TRBD2. The CDR3 sequence is 14 residues long. V shed 6 bases, J shed 2 bases, and the junction held 7 bases outside the gene matches. Germline values: CDR1 SNHLY, CDR2 FYNNEI. The CDR3 protein is CASRLGEGTYEQYF. The CDR3 coding sequence is TGTGCCAGCAGATTGGGGGAGGGCACCTACGAGCAGTACTTC.